What follows describes a single T cell receptor beta chain. The data were obtained in a study of blood T cell repertoires in COVID-19. Generated by immunoSEQ multiplex PCR, the TCRdb table keeps only in-frame clones and is missing some. The sample holds 150,000 to 200,000 clones, around 90% seen once. CDR1 MDHEN and CDR2 SYDVKM come from the germline V gene. The CDR3 has 10 amino acids. V was shortened by 8 bases and J by 5 bases, with 3 bases between the two germline ends. Sample: peripheral blood. The V and J genes are TRBV28 and TRBJ1-4; D is uncertain. The sequence came from a man aged 35-49 years with active or convalescent COVID-19. CDR3 DNA: TGTGCCAGCTCAAATGAAAAACTGTTTTTT. Translation gives CASSNEKLFF.